The 6 T cell receptor beta chains below come from one sample, sequenced in a study of OX40 agonist ivuxolimab in advanced cancers. Library preparation employed the immunoSEQ multiplex PCR assay. Here the immuneACCESS table is served through TCRdb, limited to in-frame sequences with V and J called. Missing clones are a known gap in these copies; in checked studies unresolved V genes cover under half, and the rest lacks a known reason. The sample yields under 100,000 clones; roughly 92% were counted once. About 0.61% of the sample lies in the top ten. Sequences were derived from CD4+ or CD8+ T cells sorted from blood, sampled in a trial of the OX40 agonist ivuxolimab. These receptors were obtained from an adult with an advanced solid tumor such as melanoma, head and neck, liver or kidney cancer.

This sequence joins TRBV5-1 and TRBJ1-4, with D maybe TRBD1 (5 bases). The CDR3 is 15 amino acids. Germline CDR1 is SGHRS and CDR2 is YFSETQ. Trimming shortened V by 0 bases and J by 3 bases, and 9 bases separated the two germline ends. The CDR3 loop reads CASSLAAGPNEKLFF. The CDR3, as DNA: TGCGCCAGCAGCTTGGCGGCAGGGCCTAATGAAAAACTGTTTTTT.

The chain employs TRBV7-3 and TRBJ2-2; possibly TRBD2 for D (6 bases). The V end was cut by 5 bases, the J end by 2 bases, with 15 bases between. There are 16 residues in the CDR3. Germline assignment: CDR1 SGHTA and CDR2 FQGTGA. The chain's CDR3 is CASSPVGGFNTGELFF. The DNA for the CDR3 is TGTGCCAGCAGCCCCGTGGGAGGATTCAACACCGGGGAGCTGTTTTTT.

The V call is TRBV20-1, the J call TRBJ2-7, with 9 bases aligning to TRBD2. The CDR3 loop spans 11 amino acids. Germline-derived CDR1 and CDR2 are DFQATT and SNEGSKA (reference sequence). J lost 7 bases, V lost 6 bases, and 4 bases had no gene match. In DNA, the CDR3 is TGCAGTGCGGCGGGGGGGGCGGAGCAGTACTTC. This translates into CSAAGGAEQYF.

The CDR3 protein is CASMRGSAVRNTGELFF. The DNA of the CDR3 is TGTGCCAGCATGCGGGGGTCAGCGGTGAGAAACACCGGGGAGCTGTTTTTT. The chain couples TRBV27 to TRBJ2-2; 7 bases are a match to TRBD2. V lost 7 bases to trimming and J lost 2 bases; unmatched junction nucleotides: 13. CDR1 is MNHEY, CDR2 SMNVEV, per germline (reference sequence). This CDR3 spans 17 amino acids.

Comments on this clone: An end of the junction does not agree with germline; a read error may underlie this. The gene calls are TRBV7-8 and TRBJ1-6; TRBD1 might be the D (6 bases). The CDR3 is 14 residues long. Germline V gives CDR1 SGHVS, CDR2 FQNEAQ. As DNA, the CDR3 is TGTGCCAGCAGCTTAAGGGACAATAAGTCACCCCTCCACTTT. This encodes CASSLRDNKSPLHF.

The V gene is TRBV11-2, the J gene TRBJ2-1; no reliable D call. The germline V gene encodes CDR1 SGHAT and CDR2 FQNNGV. This CDR3 has 14 amino acids. The V end lost 1 base, the J end lost 2 bases, and 6 bases lay between the germline ends. The CDR3 DNA follows: TGTGCCAGCAGCTTAGTACAAGCCTACAATGAGCAGTTCTTC. Translated: CASSLVQAYNEQFF.